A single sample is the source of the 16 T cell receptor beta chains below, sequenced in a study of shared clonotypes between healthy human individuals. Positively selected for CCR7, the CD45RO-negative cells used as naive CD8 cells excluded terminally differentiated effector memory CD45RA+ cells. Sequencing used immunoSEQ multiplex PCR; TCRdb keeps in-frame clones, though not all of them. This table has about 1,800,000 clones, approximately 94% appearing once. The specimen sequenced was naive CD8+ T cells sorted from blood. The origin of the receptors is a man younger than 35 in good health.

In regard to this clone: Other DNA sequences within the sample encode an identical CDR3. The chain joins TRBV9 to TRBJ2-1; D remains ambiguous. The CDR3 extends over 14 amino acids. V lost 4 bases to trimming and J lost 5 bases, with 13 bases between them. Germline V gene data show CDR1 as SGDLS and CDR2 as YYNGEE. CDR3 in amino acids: CASSPPPGNNEQFF. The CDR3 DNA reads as TGTGCCAGCAGCCCTCCCCCCGGAAACAATGAGCAGTTCTTC.

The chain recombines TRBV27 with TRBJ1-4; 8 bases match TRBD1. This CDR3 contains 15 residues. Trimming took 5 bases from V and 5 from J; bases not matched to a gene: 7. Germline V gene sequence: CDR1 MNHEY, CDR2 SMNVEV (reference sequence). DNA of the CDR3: TGTGCCAGCAGTAGACAGGGGATGGTAAATGAAAAACTGTTTTTT. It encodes CASSRQGMVNEKLFF.

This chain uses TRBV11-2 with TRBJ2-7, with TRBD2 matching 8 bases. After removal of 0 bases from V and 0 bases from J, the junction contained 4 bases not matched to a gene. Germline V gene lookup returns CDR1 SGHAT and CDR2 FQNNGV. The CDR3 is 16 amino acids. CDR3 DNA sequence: TGTGCCAGCAGCTTAGAGATAGCGGGAAGCTCCTACGAGCAGTACTTC. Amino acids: CASSLEIAGSSYEQYF. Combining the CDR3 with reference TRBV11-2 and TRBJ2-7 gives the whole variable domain EAGVAQSPRYKIIEKRQSVAFWCNPISGHATLYWYQQILGQGPKLLIQFQNNGVVDDSQLPKDRFSAERLKGVDSTLKIQPAKLEDSAVYLCASSLEIAGSSYEQYFGPGTRLTVT.

CDR3: CAWSDGRLPYEQYF. In nucleotides, the CDR3 is TGTGCCTGGAGTGACGGGAGACTTCCTTACGAGCAGTACTTC. The chain combines TRBV30 with TRBJ2-7; a weak D match, TRBD2 (6 bases). The V gene's germline CDR1 is GTSNPN and CDR2 SVGIG (reference sequence). The CDR3 contains 14 residues. The V gene lost 1 base and the J gene lost 4 bases, with 14 bases spanning the gap.

The CDR3 DNA reads as TGTGCCAGCAGTTTCCACAGGGGGCAAGAGACCCAGTACTTC. This codes for CASSFHRGQETQYF. The chain combines TRBV6-5 with TRBJ2-5, with 8 bases aligning to TRBD1. Per the germline V gene, CDR1 is MNHEY and CDR2 is SVGAGI. V shed 4 bases, J shed 2 bases, and the junction held 3 bases outside the gene matches. The CDR3 is 14 amino acids.

The CDR3 protein is CASSPMTGLSYEQYF. CDR3 in DNA: TGTGCCAGCAGCCCGATGACAGGACTCTCCTACGAGCAGTACTTC. V and J are TRBV5-4 and TRBJ2-7; D may be TRBD1 (6 bases). Trimming left V 4 bases short and J 0 bases short, with 14 bases between. CDR1 and CDR2 (germline): SGHNT, YYREEE (reference sequence). The length of the CDR3 is 15 residues.

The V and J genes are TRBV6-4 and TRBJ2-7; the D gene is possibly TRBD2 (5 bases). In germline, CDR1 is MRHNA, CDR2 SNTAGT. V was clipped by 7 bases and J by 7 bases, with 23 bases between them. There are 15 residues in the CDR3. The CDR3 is CASNCRARAQVEQYF. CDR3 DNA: TGTGCCAGCAATTGTAGAGCGAGGGCTCAGGTGGAGCAGTACTTC.

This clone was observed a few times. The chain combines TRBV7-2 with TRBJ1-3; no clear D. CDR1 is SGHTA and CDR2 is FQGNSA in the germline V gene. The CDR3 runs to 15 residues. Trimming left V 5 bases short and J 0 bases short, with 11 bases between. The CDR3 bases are TGTGCCAGCAGCCTATCGGTGAGCTCTGGAAACACCATATATTTT. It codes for CASSLSVSSGNTIYF.

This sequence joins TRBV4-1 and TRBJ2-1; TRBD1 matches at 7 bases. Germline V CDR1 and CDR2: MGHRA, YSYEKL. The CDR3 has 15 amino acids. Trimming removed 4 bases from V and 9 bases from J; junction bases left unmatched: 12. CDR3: CASSRKQGTVSEQFF. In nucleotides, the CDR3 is TGCGCCAGCAGCCGGAAACAGGGGACGGTGAGTGAGCAGTTCTTC.

This CDR3 reads CASSPTGLGLYEQYF. The CDR3 DNA reads as TGTGCCAGCTCACCTACGGGACTAGGTCTATACGAGCAGTACTTC. The rearrangement uses TRBV18 and TRBJ2-7, with TRBD2 identical over 8 bases. Germline-derived CDR1 and CDR2 are KGHSH and LQKENI. The ends lost 3 bases at V and 4 bases at J; junction bases unmatched: 8. The CDR3 runs to 15 residues.

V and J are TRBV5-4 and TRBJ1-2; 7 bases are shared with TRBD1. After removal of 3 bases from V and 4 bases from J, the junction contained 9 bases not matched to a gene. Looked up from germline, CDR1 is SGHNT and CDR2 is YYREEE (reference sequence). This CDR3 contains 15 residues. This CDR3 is CASSSGTERIYGYTF. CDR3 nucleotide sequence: TGTGCCAGCAGCTCCGGGACAGAAAGGATCTATGGCTACACCTTC. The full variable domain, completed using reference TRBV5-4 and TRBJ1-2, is ETGVTQSPTHLIKTRGQQVTLRCSSQSGHNTVSWYQQALGQGPQFIFQYYREEENGRGNFPPRFSGLQFPNYSSELNVNALELDDSALYLCASSSGTERIYGYTFGSGTRLTVV.

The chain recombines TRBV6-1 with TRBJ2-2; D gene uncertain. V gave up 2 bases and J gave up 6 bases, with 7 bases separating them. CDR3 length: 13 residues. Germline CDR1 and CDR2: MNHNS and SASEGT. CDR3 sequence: CASSEYHPGELFF. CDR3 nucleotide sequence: TGTGCCAGCAGTGAATATCACCCCGGGGAGCTGTTTTTT.

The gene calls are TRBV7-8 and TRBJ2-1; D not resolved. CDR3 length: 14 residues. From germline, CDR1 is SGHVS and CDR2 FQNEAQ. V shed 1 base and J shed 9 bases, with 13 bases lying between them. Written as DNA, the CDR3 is TGTGCCAGCAGCTTAGGCGGCCTGACGGGTGAGCAGTTCTTC. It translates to CASSLGGLTGEQFF.

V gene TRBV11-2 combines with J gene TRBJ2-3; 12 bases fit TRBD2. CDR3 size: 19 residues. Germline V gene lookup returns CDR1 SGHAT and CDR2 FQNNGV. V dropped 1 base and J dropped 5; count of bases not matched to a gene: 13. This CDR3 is CASSLGLAGASFLGDTQYF. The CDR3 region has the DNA TGTGCCAGCAGCTTAGGACTAGCGGGGGCCTCGTTCCTAGGAGATACGCAGTATTTT.

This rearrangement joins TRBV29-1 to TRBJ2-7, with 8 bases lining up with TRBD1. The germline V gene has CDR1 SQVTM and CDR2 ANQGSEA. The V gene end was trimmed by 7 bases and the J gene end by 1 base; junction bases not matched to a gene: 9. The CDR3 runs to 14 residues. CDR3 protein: CSAREGQESYEQYF. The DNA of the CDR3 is TGCAGCGCCCGAGAGGGACAGGAGTCCTACGAGCAGTACTTC.

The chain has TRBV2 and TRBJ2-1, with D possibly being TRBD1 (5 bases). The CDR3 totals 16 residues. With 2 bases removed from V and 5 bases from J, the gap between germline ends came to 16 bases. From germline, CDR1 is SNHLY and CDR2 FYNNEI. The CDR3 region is CASSESPGLGDNEQFF. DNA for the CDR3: TGTGCCAGCAGTGAAAGCCCAGGGTTAGGAGACAATGAGCAGTTCTTC.